This T cell receptor (beta chain) originates from a study of T cell clones after liver transplantation. Study information: Subjects received no induction therapy and standard immunosuppression until randomization at 12-24 months post-transplant.

Using immunoSEQ multiplex PCR, the repertoire was profiled, and TCRdb retains in-frame clones only, with some absent. This sample has about 120,000 clones; 90% occur once, and the top ten carry 0.65% to 0.95%. In germline, CDR1 is SGHDN, CDR2 FVKESK. CDR3 length equals 15 residues. V lost 4 bases to trimming and J lost 6 bases, with 16 bases between them. The receptor was derived from a human patient who received a liver transplant. Some T cells may be supplied by the graft donor. The gene calls are TRBV14 and TRBJ2-4; possible D gene TRBD2, 7 bases. The sample consisted of CD4+ T cells from blood, taken 12 months after liver transplant. CDR3 sequence reads: CASSPGGQGGNIQYF. CDR3 in DNA: TGTGCCAGCAGCCCGGGGGGCCAGGGAGGAAACATTCAGTACTTC.